The subject of this entry is one T cell receptor (beta chain). Only a few counts were recorded for this clonotype. Its antigen has not been determined. No base-level quality is on record; no much larger clone is a single base apart. The sample's treatment or condition label is to be understood as: in vitro stimulation with specific CMV peptide epitopes to enrich CMV-specific T cells. A distance of 9 bases separates the germline ends of V and J, which lose 0 bases and 0 bases respectively. The CDR3 covers 15 residues, taking in both the cysteine and the phenylalanine. Of the read, only the CDR3 DNA is kept; its 45 bases are in frame from base 1. According to the germline V gene (reference sequence), CDR1 reads DFQATT and CDR2 reads SNEGSKA. These reads were obtained on an Illumina HiSeq 1500. The raw public reads went through TCRdb reprocessing: fastp at Q25, MiXCR clone calling, in-frame beta chains kept. Identical CDR3 protein sequences are pooled into one entry, listed with their most common genes and DNA. The sample contains roughly 350,000 distinct CDR3 sequences, approximately 35% of them found a single time. In total, the top ten clones hold roughly 13% of the sample.

The data are from a study of T cell repertoires in cytomegalovirus infection (dated by TCRdb to 2018 to 2020). Broadly, across the study: Recently identified HLA-C-restricted CMV epitopes, whose presentation resists viral immunomodulation, were targeted by peptide stimulations together with well-studied HLA-B-restricted epitopes. Donor HLA type was relevant to the analysis, as public TCR beta signatures indicated carriage of CMV infection together with the matching HLA type. What the study reported, not specific to this receptor: The ex vivo response was dominated by HLA-C-restricted CMV-specific TCR beta clonotypes, which also provided the single most frequent clonotype in two of eight donors. In both this cohort and an independent cohort of more than 350 donors, the cumulative frequency of public TCR beta family members distinguished carriers of CMV infection plus the relevant HLA type.

Sequenced material: cultured PBMCs, taken from culture after CMV antigen stimulation. The chain was built from TRBV20-1 and TRBJ2-1, with an unclear D gene assignment. The TCR sequence derives from a human donor in good health (CMV status not recorded). Some clones in this sample may be carry-over from other donors' samples. Here is the DNA: TGCAGTGCTAGAGATGGGCTACGCTCCTACAATGAGCAGTTCTTC. It specifies CSARDGLRSYNEQFF.